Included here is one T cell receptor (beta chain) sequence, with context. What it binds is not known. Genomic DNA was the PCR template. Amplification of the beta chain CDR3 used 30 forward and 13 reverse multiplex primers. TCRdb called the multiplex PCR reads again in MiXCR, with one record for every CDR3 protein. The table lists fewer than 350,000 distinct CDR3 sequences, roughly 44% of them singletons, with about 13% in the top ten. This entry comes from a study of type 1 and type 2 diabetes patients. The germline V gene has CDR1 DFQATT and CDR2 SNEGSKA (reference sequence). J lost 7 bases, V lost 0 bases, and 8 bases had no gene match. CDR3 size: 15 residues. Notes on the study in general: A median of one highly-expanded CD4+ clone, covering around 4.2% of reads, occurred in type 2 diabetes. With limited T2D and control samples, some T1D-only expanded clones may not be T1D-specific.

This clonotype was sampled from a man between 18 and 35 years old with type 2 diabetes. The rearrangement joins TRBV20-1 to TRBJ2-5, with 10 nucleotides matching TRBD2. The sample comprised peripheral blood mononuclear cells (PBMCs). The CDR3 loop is CSARDIRTSGRTQYF. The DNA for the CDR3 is TGCAGTGCTAGAGATATCAGGACTAGCGGTAGGACCCAGTACTTC.